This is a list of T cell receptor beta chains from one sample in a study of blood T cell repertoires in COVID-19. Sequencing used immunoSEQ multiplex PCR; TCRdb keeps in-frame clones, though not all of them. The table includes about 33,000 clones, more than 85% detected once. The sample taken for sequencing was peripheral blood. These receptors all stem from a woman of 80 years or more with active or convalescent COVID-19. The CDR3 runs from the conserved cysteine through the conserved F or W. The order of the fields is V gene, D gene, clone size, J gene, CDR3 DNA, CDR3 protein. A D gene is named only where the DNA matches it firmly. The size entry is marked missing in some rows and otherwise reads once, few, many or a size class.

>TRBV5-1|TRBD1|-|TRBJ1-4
TGCGCCAGCAGCACCCAGACAGGGCCTCGAGAAAAACTGTTTTTT
CASSTQTGPREKLFF
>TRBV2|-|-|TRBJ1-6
TGTGCCAGCAGCGCGAATTCACCCCTCCACTTT
CASSANSPLHF
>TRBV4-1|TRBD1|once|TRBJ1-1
TGCGCCAGCAGCCCCCCTAAGGGACAGGGGTTGGGCACTGAAGCTTTCTTT
CASSPPKGQGLGTEAFF
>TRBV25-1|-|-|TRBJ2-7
TGTGCCAGCAGTGATTCGCCACGCAGCTACGAGCAGTACTTC
CASSDSPRSYEQYF
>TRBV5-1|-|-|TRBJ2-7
TGCGCCAGCAGCTTGGGTAGCGGAAACTCCTACGAGCAGTACTTC
CASSLGSGNSYEQYF
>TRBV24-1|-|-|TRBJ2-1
TGTGCCACCAGTGACCCTTCAAACAGGGATACGTCCTACAATGAGCAGTTCTTC
CATSDPSNRDTSYNEQFF
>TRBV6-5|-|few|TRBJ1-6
TGTGCCAGCAGTTACACTCCCCTTTCACCCCTCCACTTT
CASSYTPLSPLHF
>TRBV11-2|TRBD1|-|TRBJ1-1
TGTGCCAGCAGCTATACAGGGGCCCCTGAAGCTTTCTTT
CASSYTGAPEAFF
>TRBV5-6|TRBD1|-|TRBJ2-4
TGTGCCAGCAGCTTGTTCTCCGGGACAGGGAGGGGCAAAAACATTCAGTACTTC
CASSLFSGTGRGKNIQYF
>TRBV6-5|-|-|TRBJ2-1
TGTGCCAGCAATCGACAGAGCTCCTACAATGAGCAGTTCTTC
CASNRQSSYNEQFF
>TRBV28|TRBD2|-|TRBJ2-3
TGTGCCAGCAGTTTATGGACTAGCGGAGGGACCACAGATACGCAGTATTTT
CASSLWTSGGTTDTQYF
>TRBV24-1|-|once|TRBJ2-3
TGTGCCACCCAGGGCAGGTTCACAGATACGCAGTATTTT
CATQGRFTDTQYF
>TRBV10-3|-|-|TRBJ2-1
TGTGCCATCAGTGCTGACAATGAGCAGTTCTTC
CAISADNEQFF
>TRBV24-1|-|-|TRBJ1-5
TGTGCCACCAGTGATTCCAGGGGTAGCAATCAGCCCCAGCATTTT
CATSDSRGSNQPQHF
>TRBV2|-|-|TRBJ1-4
TGTGCCAGGGGGGGGTACACAACTAATGAAAAACTGTTTTTT
CARGGYTTNEKLFF
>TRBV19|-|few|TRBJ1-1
TGTGCCAGCCAGGACACAATGAACACTGAAGCTTTCTTT
CASQDTMNTEAFF
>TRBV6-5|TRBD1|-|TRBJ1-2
TGTGCCAGCAGCTCCACAGGGGACGTCTTTGGCTACACCTTC
CASSSTGDVFGYTF
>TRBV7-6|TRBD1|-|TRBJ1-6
TGTGCCAGCAGCTTAGGGGACAGAGTTAATTCACCCCTCCACTTT
CASSLGDRVNSPLHF
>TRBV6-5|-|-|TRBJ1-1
TGTGCCAGCAATACCATCCCGCAGGGTGGTGAAGCTTTCTTT
CASNTIPQGGEAFF
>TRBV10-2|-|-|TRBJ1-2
TGCGCCAGCCGACAAAATTATGGCTACACCTTC
CASRQNYGYTF
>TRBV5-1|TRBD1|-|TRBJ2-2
TGCGCCAGCGGGAGAGGGGACAGGCCGAACACCGGGGAGCTGTTTTTT
CASGRGDRPNTGELFF
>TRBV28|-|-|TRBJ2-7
TGTGCCAGCAGTTTGAGGGTCACCGCCTACGAGCAGTACTTC
CASSLRVTAYEQYF
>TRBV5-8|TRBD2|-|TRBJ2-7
TGTGCCAGCAGCTTGGTAATAGCGGGGGAAGCCTACGAGCAGTACTTC
CASSLVIAGEAYEQYF
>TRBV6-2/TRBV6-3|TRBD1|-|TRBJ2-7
TGTGCCAGCAGTTACCGGGACAGGGGCTACGAGCAGTACTTC
CASSYRDRGYEQYF
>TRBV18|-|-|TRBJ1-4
TGTGCCAGCTCACCGGCAGGGAATGAAAAACTGTTTTTT
CASSPAGNEKLFF
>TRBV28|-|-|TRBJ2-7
TGTGCCAGCAGTATCACAGGCGAGCAGTACTTC
CASSITGEQYF
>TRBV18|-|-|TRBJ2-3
TGTGCCAGACCGGGACAAGGCACAGATACGCAGTATTTT
CARPGQGTDTQYF
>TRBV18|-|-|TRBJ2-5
TGTGCCAGTCGACAGCAAGAGACCCAGTACTTC
CASRQQETQYF
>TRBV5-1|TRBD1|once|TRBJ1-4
TGCGCCAGCAGCTCTATTGCAGGGGGCGGAGGGTTGAGTGAAAAACTGTTTTTT
CASSSIAGGGGLSEKLFF
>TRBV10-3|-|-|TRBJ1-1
TGTGCCATCAGTGACGCGGGACGGGGAACTGAAGCTTTCTTT
CAISDAGRGTEAFF
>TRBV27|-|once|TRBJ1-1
TGTGCCAGCAGTTTCGGGACATACACTGAAGCTTTCTTT
CASSFGTYTEAFF
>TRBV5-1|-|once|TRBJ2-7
TGCGCCAGCAGCTTGACAGGGCTTACCTACGAGCAGTACTTC
CASSLTGLTYEQYF
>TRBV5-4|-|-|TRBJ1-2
TGTGCCAGCAGCTTGATAACAGGGCATAATGGCTACACCTTC
CASSLITGHNGYTF
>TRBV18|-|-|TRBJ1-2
TGTGCCAGCTCACCACTTCCTGCCGGAGAGTATGGCTACACCTTC
CASSPLPAGEYGYTF
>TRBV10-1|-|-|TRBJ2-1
TGCGCCAGCAGTAATCCGGGGGTCTACAATGAGCAGTTCTTC
CASSNPGVYNEQFF
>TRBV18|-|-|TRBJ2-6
TGTGCCAGCTCACCGAGCGGCTCTGGGGCCAACGTCCTGACTTTC
CASSPSGSGANVLTF
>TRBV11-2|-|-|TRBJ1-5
TGTGCCAGCAGCTTAGGGCAGGGCCATCAGCCCCAGCATTTT
CASSLGQGHQPQHF
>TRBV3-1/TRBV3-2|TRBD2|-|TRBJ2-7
TGTGCCAGCAGCCCCCCCTTGAGCGGGACTAGCTTCGAGCAGTACTTC
CASSPPLSGTSFEQYF
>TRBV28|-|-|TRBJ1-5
TGTGCCAGCAGCGAACAGGGTCGAGATCAGCCCCAGCATTTT
CASSEQGRDQPQHF
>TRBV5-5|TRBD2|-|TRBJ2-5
TGTGCCAGCAGCTTCCCGGGACTAGCCCAAGAGACCCAGTACTTC
CASSFPGLAQETQYF
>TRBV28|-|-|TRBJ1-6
TGTGCCAGCAAGCCCGGTACTGGTAATTCACCCCTCCACTTT
CASKPGTGNSPLHF
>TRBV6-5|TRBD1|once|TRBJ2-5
TGTGCCAGCAGCCTAGACAGGGGACAAGAGACCCAGTACTTC
CASSLDRGQETQYF
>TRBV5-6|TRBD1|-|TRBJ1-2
TGTGCCAGCAGCGCGGGGACAGCCGCTAACTATGGCTACACCTTC
CASSAGTAANYGYTF
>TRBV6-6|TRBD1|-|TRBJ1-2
TGTGCCAGCAAGGGGACAGAAGATAACTATGGCTACACCTTC
CASKGTEDNYGYTF
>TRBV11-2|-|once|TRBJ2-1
TGTGCCAGCAGCTTAGATCTAGGCAGAAACAATGAGCAGTTCTTC
CASSLDLGRNNEQFF
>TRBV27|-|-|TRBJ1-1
TGTGCCAGCAGTCCCGGTACGGTTGGGAACACTGAAGCTTTCTTT
CASSPGTVGNTEAFF
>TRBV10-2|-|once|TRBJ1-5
TGCGCCAGCAGTGAACAGATCAATCAGCCCCAGCATTTT
CASSEQINQPQHF
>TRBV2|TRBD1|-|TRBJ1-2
TGTGCCAGCAGGACCAGGGGGTCTAACTATGGCTACACCTTC
CASRTRGSNYGYTF